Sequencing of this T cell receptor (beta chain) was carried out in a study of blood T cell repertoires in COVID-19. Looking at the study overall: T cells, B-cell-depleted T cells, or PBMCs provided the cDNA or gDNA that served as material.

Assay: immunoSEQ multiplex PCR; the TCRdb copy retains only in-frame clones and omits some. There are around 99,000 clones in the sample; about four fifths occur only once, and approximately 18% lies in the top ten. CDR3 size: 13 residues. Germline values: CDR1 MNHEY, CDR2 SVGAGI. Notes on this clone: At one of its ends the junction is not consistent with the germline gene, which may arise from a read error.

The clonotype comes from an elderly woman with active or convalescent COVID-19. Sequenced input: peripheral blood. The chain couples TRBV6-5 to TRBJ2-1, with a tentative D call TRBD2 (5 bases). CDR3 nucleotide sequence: TGTGCCAGCAGATACTTTGGAGGTGCTGAGCAGTTCTTC. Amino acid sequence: CASRYFGGAEQFF.